The clone carrying this T cell receptor (beta chain) occurred a few times. No antigen is known for it. Some clones are missing from TCRdb's copy, which holds only in-frame ones; the method was immunoSEQ multiplex PCR. The data list 36,000 or so clones, none observed once; approximately 1.2% falls to the top ten. The data belong to a study of T cells after posttransplantation cyclophosphamide. Study-wide findings and caveats: After PTCy, TRB diversity resembled that of CNI/methotrexate controls. Later blood repertoires were often dominated by clones from the donor CD8+ memory compartment. Skin or GI-infiltrating T cells shared few TRB sequences with blood.

The CDR3 sequence is 12 residues long. CDR1 is SQVTM and CDR2 is ANQGSEA in the germline V gene. V lost 1 base, J lost 5 bases, and 8 bases lay in between. The sample consisted of PBMCs. The receptor was derived from a girl aged 10-17 years in good health, CMV-negative, and a related stem cell transplant donor. The chain links TRBV29-1 to TRBJ1-1; the D is unclear. The CDR3 region has the DNA TGCAGCGTTGAAGGTCGCGGTACTGAAGCTTTCTTT. Encoded protein: CSVEGRGTEAFF.